This T cell receptor beta chain was recorded in a study of human T cells and chemical hapten exposure. Overall study: Mainly, slight library volume differences in the pool made TCR yields vary.

Unique molecular identifiers were attached to individual cDNA molecules within the library. TCRdb reprocessed the RACE reads with MiXCR, giving one entry per CDR3 protein. The repertoire holds more than 150,000 distinct CDR3 sequences, more than 25% seen once, with less than 3% in the top ten. The germline gives CDR1 DFQATT, CDR2 SNEGSKA (reference sequence). V was clipped by 0 bases and J by 9 bases, with 15 bases between them. The CDR3 has 14 residues. This clonotype was recorded once. The time point was: pre-sensitization, week 0. Regarding treatment: therapeutic diphenylcyclopropenone sensitization with weekly scalp DPC. Each donor was an alopecia patient between 18 and 70 years of age who qualified for DPC.

The chain has TRBV20-1 and TRBJ2-1; unclear D gene. This specimen was whole blood, taken in connection with sensitization to the hapten diphenylcyclopropenone (DPC). This sequence was found in a woman in her 30s with alopecia areata. Some clones in this sample may be carry-over from other donors' samples. CDR3 protein: CSARDVKGPSEQFF. In DNA, the CDR3 is TGCAGTGCTAGAGATGTAAAGGGTCCCAGTGAGCAGTTCTTC.